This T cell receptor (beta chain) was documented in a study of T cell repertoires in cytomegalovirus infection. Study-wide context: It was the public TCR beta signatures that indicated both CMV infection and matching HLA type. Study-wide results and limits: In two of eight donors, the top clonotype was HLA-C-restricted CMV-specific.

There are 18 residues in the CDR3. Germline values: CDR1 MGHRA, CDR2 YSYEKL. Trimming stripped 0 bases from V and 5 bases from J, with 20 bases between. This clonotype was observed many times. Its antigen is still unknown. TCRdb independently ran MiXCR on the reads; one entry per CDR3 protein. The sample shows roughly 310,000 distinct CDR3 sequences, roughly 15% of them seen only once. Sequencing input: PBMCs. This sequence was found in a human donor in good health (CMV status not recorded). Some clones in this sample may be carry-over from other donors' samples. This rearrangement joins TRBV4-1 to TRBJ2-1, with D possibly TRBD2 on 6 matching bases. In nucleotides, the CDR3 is TGCGCCAGCAGCCAAGAGAGGATCGTCGGCGGGGCTAACAATGAGCAGTTCTTC. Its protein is CASSQERIVGGANNEQFF.